This TCR beta chain was observed in a study of a mutant IDH1 vaccine in newly diagnosed glioma. In the study overall: Treated individuals were about 60% male and 37.5% female, averaging about 40 years of age. Notes on the study in general: Among patients, about 94% showed immune responses induced by the vaccine.

Notes on this clone: Antigen: not known.

Only in-frame clones appear in the TCRdb table, and some are missing; sequencing was by immunoSEQ multiplex PCR. Of almost 95,000 clones listed, around nine tenths are singletons. Germline lookup yields CDR1 SGHKS and CDR2 YYEKEE (reference sequence). Losses at the gene ends were 4 bases for V and 3 bases for J; bases not matched to a gene: 5. The CDR3 totals 14 residues. Time point noted: week 47, end of study. Topical imiquimod was applied with each vaccine dose, which held 300 ug of mutant IDH1 20-mer peptide. Across weeks 1, 3, 5, 7, 11, 15, 19 and 23, patients received a vaccination each time, eight in all.

This TCR was recovered from a woman between 50 and 59 years old with glioma. The material sequenced was PBMCs, taken from a glioma patient whose treatment included an IDH1 peptide vaccine. The chain couples TRBV5-5 to TRBJ2-7; 9 bases match TRBD1. CDR3 DNA: TGTGCCAGCAGCCCATGGGACAGGGACTACGAGCAGTACTTC. Translation gives CASSPWDRDYEQYF. Supplemented by reference TRBV5-5 and TRBJ2-7, the full variable domain reads DAGVTQSPTHLIKTRGQQVTLRCSPISGHKSVSWYQQVLGQGPQFIFQYYEKEERGRGNFPDRFSARQFPNYSSELNVNALLLGDSALYLCASSPWDRDYEQYFGPGTRLTVT.